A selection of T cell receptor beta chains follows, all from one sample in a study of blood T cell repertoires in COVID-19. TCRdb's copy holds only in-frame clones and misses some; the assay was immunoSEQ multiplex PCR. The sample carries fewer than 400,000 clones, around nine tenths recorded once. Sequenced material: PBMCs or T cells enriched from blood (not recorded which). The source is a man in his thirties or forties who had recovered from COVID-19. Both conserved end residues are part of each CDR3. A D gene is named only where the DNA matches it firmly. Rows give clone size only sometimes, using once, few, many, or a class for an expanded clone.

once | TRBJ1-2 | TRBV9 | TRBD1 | TGTGCCAGCAGCGTAGAAGCAGGGGGCAGTCACTATGGCTACACCTTC | CASSVEAGGSHYGYTF
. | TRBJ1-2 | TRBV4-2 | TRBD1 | TGTGCCAGCAGCCTAACCGGGACAGGATATGGCTACACCTTC | CASSLTGTGYGYTF
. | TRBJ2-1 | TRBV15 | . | TGTGCCACCAGCAGACAGAGGTTCAATGAGCAGTTCTTC | CATSRQRFNEQFF
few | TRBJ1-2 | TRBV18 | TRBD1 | TGTGCCAGCTCACTAACCTTGGACAGGGAGAACTATGGCTACACCTTC | CASSLTLDRENYGYTF
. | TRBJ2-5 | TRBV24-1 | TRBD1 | TGTGCCACCAGTGACGAGGACAGGGGGCCAGAGACCCAGTACTTC | CATSDEDRGPETQYF
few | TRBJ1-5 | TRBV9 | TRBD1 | TGTGCCAGCAGCGTGGGACAGGGAAACAATCAGCCCCAGCATTTT | CASSVGQGNNQPQHF
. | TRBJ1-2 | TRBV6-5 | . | TGTGCCAGCAGTTACTCGGGAGCGATGGGCTATGGCTACACCTTC | CASSYSGAMGYGYTF
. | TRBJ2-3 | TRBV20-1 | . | TGCAGTGCTAGTGGTGGGAGTCTCGCCGCAGATACGCAGTATTTT | CSASGGSLAADTQYF
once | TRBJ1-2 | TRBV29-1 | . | TGCAGCGTTAATCCTGACTATGGCTACACCTTC | CSVNPDYGYTF
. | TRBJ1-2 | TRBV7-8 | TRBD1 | TGTGCCAGCAGCTTAAGGACAGGGAGGCCCAACGGCTACACCTTC | CASSLRTGRPNGYTF
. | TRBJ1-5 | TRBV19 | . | TGTGCCAGTAGTATCTTTGCTGGGAGCTACCAGCCCCAGCATTTT | CASSIFAGSYQPQHF
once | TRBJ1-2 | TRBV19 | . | TGTGCCAGTAGCCCCGGAGGAGGGGTCTATGGCTACACCTTC | CASSPGGGVYGYTF
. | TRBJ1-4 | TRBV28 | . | TGTGCCAGCAGTTTATACGCGCCGTTAACTAATGAAAAACTGTTTTTT | CASSLYAPLTNEKLFF
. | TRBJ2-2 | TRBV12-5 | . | TGTGCTAGTGGTTTACTGACAGCGCTCAACACCGGGGAGCTGTTTTTT | CASGLLTALNTGELFF
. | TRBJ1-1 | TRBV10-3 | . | TGTGCCATCAAAACGCCAACAGGGAGAAACACTGAAGCTTTCTTT | CAIKTPTGRNTEAFF
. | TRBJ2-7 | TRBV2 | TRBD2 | TGTGCCAGCAGTGAAGCCTCGCGGGGGGTCCAGCAGTACTTC | CASSEASRGVQQYF
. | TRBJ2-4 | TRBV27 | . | TGTGCCAGCAGTTCAGGGGGAGGACGGCTAGCCAAAAACATTCAGTACTTC | CASSSGGGRLAKNIQYF
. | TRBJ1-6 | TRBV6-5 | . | TGTGCCAGCATTCAACAGAGCTCCTATAATTCACCCCTCCACTTT | CASIQQSSYNSPLHF
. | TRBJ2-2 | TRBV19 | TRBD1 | TGTGCCAGTAGTCCGACAGGGGCGAACACCGGGGAGCTGTTTTTT | CASSPTGANTGELFF
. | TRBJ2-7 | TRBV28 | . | TGTGCCAGCAGTTTATTGGAACAGGGCTCATACGAGCAGTACTTC | CASSLLEQGSYEQYF
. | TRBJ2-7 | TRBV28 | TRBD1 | TGTGCCAGCAGTTCGTATCCGGGACAGGGGAGCTCCTACGAGCAGTACTTC | CASSSYPGQGSSYEQYF
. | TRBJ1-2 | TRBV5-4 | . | TGTGCCAGCAGCTTGAAATCAGGGAACTATGGCTACACCTTC | CASSLKSGNYGYTF
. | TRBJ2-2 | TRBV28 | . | TGTGCCAGCAGTATGACTAGTCCCGGGGAGCTGTTTTTT | CASSMTSPGELFF
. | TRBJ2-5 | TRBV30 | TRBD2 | TGTGCCTGGAGGCTAGCGGGGGCCAGGGGGACCCAGTACTTC | CAWRLAGARGTQYF
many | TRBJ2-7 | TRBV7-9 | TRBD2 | TGTGCCAGCAGTCTCGCGTTAGCGGGGGGGAATTACGAGCAGTACTTC | CASSLALAGGNYEQYF
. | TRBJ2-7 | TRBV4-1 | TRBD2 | TGCGCCAGCAGCCAAGAAGGACTAGCGGGAACTACTTACTACGAGCAGTACTTC | CASSQEGLAGTTYYEQYF
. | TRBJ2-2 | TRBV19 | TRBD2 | TGTGCCAGTAGTAGGCTTAGCGGGGTTACGAACACCGGGGAGCTGTTTTTT | CASSRLSGVTNTGELFF
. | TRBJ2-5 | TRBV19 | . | TGTGCCAGTAGTATTACTGTCGGGGGGCGGGAGACCCAGTACTTC | CASSITVGGRETQYF
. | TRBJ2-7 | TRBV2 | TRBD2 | TGTGCCAGCGAGCGGGGGGGAAGCTACGAGCAGTACTTC | CASERGGSYEQYF
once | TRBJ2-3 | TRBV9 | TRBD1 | TGTGCCAGCAGCGTTCAGGGGGCAGCAGATACGCAGTATTTT | CASSVQGAADTQYF
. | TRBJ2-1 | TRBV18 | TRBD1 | TGTGCCAGCTCACCACCCACGCTCGACAGGGATCGGAATGAGCAGTTCTTC | CASSPPTLDRDRNEQFF
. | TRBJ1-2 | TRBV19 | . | TGTGCCGTGAGGCCTGCGGCAGGGTACTATGGCTACACCTTC | CAVRPAAGYYGYTF
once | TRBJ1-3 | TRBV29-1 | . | TGCTCCTGGAGAGGGAATTCAAAAGGAAACACCATATATTTT | CSWRGNSKGNTIYF
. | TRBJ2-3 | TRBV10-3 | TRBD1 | TGTGCCATCAGTGAGGCGACAGGGGCCGGAGATACGCAGTATTTT | CAISEATGAGDTQYF
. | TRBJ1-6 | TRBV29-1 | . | TGCAGCGTTGAAGAGACACACGGTTCACCCCTCCACTTT | CSVEETHGSPLHF
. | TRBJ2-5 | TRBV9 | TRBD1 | TGTGCCAGCAGCGCCCCAGGGGGCCAAGAGACCCAGTACTTC | CASSAPGGQETQYF
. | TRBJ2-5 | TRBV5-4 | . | TGTGCCAGCAGCGTGACTAGGGAGACCCAGTACTTC | CASSVTRETQYF
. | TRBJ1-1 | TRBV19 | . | TGTGCCAGTAGTCCCCGTCGGGTGAACACTGAAGCTTTCTTT | CASSPRRVNTEAFF
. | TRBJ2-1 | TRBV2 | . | TGTGCCAGCAGCCAGCCGGACTACTACTCCTACAATGAGCAGTTCTTC | CASSQPDYYSYNEQFF
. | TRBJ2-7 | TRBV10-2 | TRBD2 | TGCGCCAGCAGTGAGGGGAGGGCCTCCTACGAGCAGTACTTC | CASSEGRASYEQYF
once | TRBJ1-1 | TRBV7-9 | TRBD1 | TGTGCCAGCAGCGCGGGACAGGGTGGCCCTGAAGCTTTCTTT | CASSAGQGGPEAFF
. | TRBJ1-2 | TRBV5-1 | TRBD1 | TGCGCCAGCAGCTTGACAGGGGAAGTCTATGGCTACACCTTC | CASSLTGEVYGYTF
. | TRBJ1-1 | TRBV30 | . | TGTGCCTGGAGTGTAACCGGGAAACACGAGACTGAAGCTTTCTTT | CAWSVTGKHETEAFF
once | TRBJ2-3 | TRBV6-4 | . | TGTGCCAGCAGTGACCAAAGCGGTGGCACAGATACGCAGTATTTT | CASSDQSGGTDTQYF
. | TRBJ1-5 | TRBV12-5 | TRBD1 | TGTGCTAGTGGTTTGGCCCCAGACAGGGGGTTCGGTAGCAATCAGCCCCAGCATTTT | CASGLAPDRGFGSNQPQHF
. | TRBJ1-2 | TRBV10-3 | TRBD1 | TGTGCCATCAGTGGGACAGGGGGCTATGGCTACACCTTC | CAISGTGGYGYTF
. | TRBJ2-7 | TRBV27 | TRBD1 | TGTGCCAGCAGTTCCACCGGGACAGGGACCTACGAGCAGTACTTC | CASSSTGTGTYEQYF
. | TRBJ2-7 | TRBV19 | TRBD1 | TGTGCCAGTAGTATCCGGGACAGGGGCTACGAGCAGTACTTC | CASSIRDRGYEQYF
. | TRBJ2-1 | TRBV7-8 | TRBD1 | TGTGCCAGCAGCACCGGACAGGGGGTTAACAATGAGCAGTTCTTC | CASSTGQGVNNEQFF